Presented here are 19 T cell receptor beta chains from one specimen sequenced in a study of blood T cell repertoires in COVID-19. Profiled with immunoSEQ multiplex PCR; TCRdb holds only in-frame clones, not every one. The table shows 120,000 or so clones, with 80% to 90% occurring only once. The sequenced sample was peripheral blood. Source of these receptors: an older man with active or convalescent COVID-19.

This chain links TRBV30 with TRBJ1-5; D perhaps matches TRBD1 (5 bases). Germline values: CDR1 GTSNPN, CDR2 SVGIG (reference sequence). The V and J ends lost 5 bases and 1 base respectively, with 12 bases between them. This CDR3 spans 14 amino acids. The CDR3 loop is CAWGAGSSNQPQHF. The CDR3 coding sequence is TGTGCCTGGGGGGCAGGGTCGAGCAATCAGCCCCAGCATTTT.

About this clone itself: The junction departs from germline at one end; a sequencing error may be responsible. V usage is TRBV29-1 and J usage is TRBJ2-7, with 7 bases identical to TRBD1. This CDR3 has 15 amino acids. The germline V gene has CDR1 SQVTM and CDR2 ANQGSEA. DNA of the CDR3: TGCAGCGTCGAAGGGACAGCCAATCCCTCCTACGAGCAGTACTTC. It yields the protein CSVEGTANPSYEQYF.

This chain links TRBV30 with TRBJ2-7, with 9 bases that match TRBD1. The germline CDR1 and CDR2 sequences are GTSNPN and SVGIG (reference sequence). The CDR3 is 15 amino acids. CDR3 in amino acids: CAGQGTSKIAYEQYF. The CDR3 bases are TGTGCAGGACAGGGGACGAGCAAAATAGCCTACGAGCAGTACTTC.

The chain has TRBV4-1 and TRBJ2-2; 12 nucleotides agree with TRBD2. Trimming removed 4 bases from V and 5 bases from J; junction bases left unmatched: 11. This CDR3 contains 18 residues. The germline V gene encodes CDR1 MGHRA and CDR2 YSYEKL. The CDR3 sequence: CASSPLAGGPGRTGELFF. CDR3 DNA sequence: TGCGCCAGCAGCCCGCTAGCGGGAGGGCCGGGGAGGACCGGGGAGCTGTTTTTT.

The chain joins TRBV10-3 to TRBJ2-1, with a weak D call TRBD2 (5 bases). Trimming took off 0 bases at V and 8 bases at J, with 14 bases between the two ends. Germline CDR1 reads ENHRY; CDR2 reads SYGVKD. The CDR3 has 15 residues. CDR3 in amino acids: CAISESRRAGDEQFF. For the CDR3, the DNA is TGTGCCATCAGTGAGTCGAGACGGGCCGGGGATGAGCAGTTCTTC.

The chain employs TRBV5-1 and TRBJ2-1, with D possibly being TRBD2 (5 bases). Germline V CDR1 and CDR2: SGHRS, YFSETQ. The CDR3 consists of 15 residues. Between the trimmed V and J ends, which lost 5 bases and 2 bases, there was a span of 14 bases. The CDR3 DNA is TGCGCCAGCAGACCGATAAGCGGTCCCTACAATGAGCAGTTCTTC. This gives the protein CASRPISGPYNEQFF.

The genes are TRBV30 and TRBJ1-5; 8 bases fit TRBD1. This CDR3 is 13 amino acids long. Trimming took 5 bases from V and 3 from J; bases not matched to a gene: 3. Germline V CDR1 and CDR2: GTSNPN, SVGIG (reference sequence). The DNA for the CDR3 is TGTGCCTGGGACAGGGGTCTCAATCAGCCCCAGCATTTT. Its protein product is CAWDRGLNQPQHF.

The genes are TRBV7-2 and TRBJ1-4; tentatively, D is TRBD1 (6 bases). CDR1 SGHTA and CDR2 FQGNSA come from the germline V gene. CDR3 size: 14 residues. The germline V and J ends were trimmed by 2 bases and 4 bases, with 8 bases remaining between them. The CDR3 coding sequence is TGTGCCAGCAGCTTAAGACAGGATAATGAAAAACTGTTTTTT. It translates to CASSLRQDNEKLFF. Drawing the rest from reference TRBV7-2 and TRBJ1-4, the complete variable domain is GAGVSQSPSNKVTEKGKDVELRCDPISGHTALYWYRQSLGQGLEFLIYFQGNSAPDKSGLPSDRFSAERTGGSVSTLTIQRTQQEDSAVYLCASSLRQDNEKLFFGSGTQLSVL.

This chain uses TRBV15 with TRBJ2-5; a weak D match, TRBD1 (6 bases). CDR1 is LNHNV and CDR2 is YYDKDF in the germline V gene (reference sequence). With 5 bases removed from V and 4 bases from J, the gap between germline ends came to 11 bases. This CDR3 spans 13 amino acids. This CDR3 is CATSGTGTETQYF. In DNA form, the CDR3 reads TGTGCCACCAGCGGTACAGGGACAGAGACCCAGTACTTC.

The chain recombines TRBV10-2 with TRBJ2-7; D ambiguous. Per the germline V gene, CDR1 is WSHSY and CDR2 is SAAADI. This CDR3 has 14 residues. V was cut by 8 bases and J by 2 bases, with 16 bases left in between. The CDR3 reads CASRSQLLAYEQYF. The CDR3 DNA is TGCGCCAGCCGTTCCCAGCTCCTAGCCTACGAGCAGTACTTC.

J is TRBJ1-1 and V is TRBV7-2; 8 nucleotides match TRBD1. The V gene's germline CDR1 is SGHTA and CDR2 FQGNSA. Trimming removed 1 base from V and 4 bases from J; junction bases left unmatched: 5. The CDR3 totals 15 residues. CDR3 protein: CASSLGGTGGTEAFF. CDR3 coding DNA: TGTGCCAGCAGCTTAGGAGGGACAGGCGGCACTGAAGCTTTCTTT.

This chain joins TRBV28 and TRBJ1-2; 7 nucleotides agree with TRBD1. The CDR3 runs 13 residues. CDR1 and CDR2 (germline): MDHEN, SYDVKM. The junction had 3 bases not matched to a gene; V was cut back by 3 bases and J by 5 bases. For the CDR3, the DNA is TGTGCCAGCAGTTTCGACAGGGTGTATGGCTACACCTTC. Residues: CASSFDRVYGYTF.

This clone is a singleton in its sample. The V gene is TRBV7-9, the J gene TRBJ2-5, with D tentatively TRBD1 (5 bases). Germline values: CDR1 SEHNR, CDR2 FQNEAQ (reference sequence). Trimming took 6 bases from V and 5 from J, leaving 7 bases between them. The CDR3 length is 11 residues. The CDR3 nucleotides read TGTGCCAGCAGATCAGGGGAGACCCAGTACTTC. Translated, it gives CASRSGETQYF.

The gene calls are TRBV27 and TRBJ2-2; 7 positions match TRBD1. Germline V CDR1 and CDR2: MNHEY, SMNVEV (reference sequence). This CDR3 contains 17 residues. Losses at the gene ends were 5 bases for V and 7 bases for J; bases not matched to a gene: 16. The CDR3 here is CASSPGQAVVSIGELFF. As DNA, the CDR3 is TGTGCCAGCAGTCCAGGACAGGCGGTGGTCTCAATCGGGGAGCTGTTTTTT.

V and J are TRBV15 and TRBJ2-5; D is possibly TRBD2 (6 bases). CDR3 length: 14 residues. Per germline, CDR1 LNHNV and CDR2 YYDKDF (reference sequence). V was trimmed by 1 base and J by 4 bases, leaving 10 bases between them. The CDR3, as DNA: TGTGCCACCAGCAGAGGCGGGAAGGCAGAGACCCAGTACTTC. It yields the protein CATSRGGKAETQYF.

The V call is TRBV30, the J call TRBJ1-5; D remains unclear. The CDR3 extends over 13 amino acids. V gave up 2 bases and J gave up 5 bases, with 10 bases separating them. Germline CDR1 and CDR2: GTSNPN and SVGIG (reference sequence). The CDR3, as DNA: TGTGCCTGGAGTAATACAGCCGATCAGCCCCAGCATTTT. Its protein product is CAWSNTADQPQHF. The variable domain in full, with the rest retrieved from reference TRBV30 and TRBJ1-5, is SQTIHQWPATLVQPVGSPLSLECTVEGTSNPNLYWYRQAAGRGLQLLFYSVGIGQISSEVPQNLSASRPQDRQFILSSKKLLLSDSGFYLCAWSNTADQPQHFGDGTRLSIL.

This rearrangement joins TRBV30 to TRBJ1-3; no clear D gene. Looked up from germline, CDR1 is GTSNPN and CDR2 is SVGIG (reference sequence). Trimming shortened V by 2 bases and J by 0 bases, and 11 bases separated the two germline ends. CDR3 length equals 15 residues. DNA of the CDR3: TGTGCCTGGAGTCGGAGCCTGAGCTCTGGAAACACCATATATTTT. Protein sequence: CAWSRSLSSGNTIYF. The complete variable domain, with remaining parts taken from reference TRBV30 and TRBJ1-3, reads SQTIHQWPATLVQPVGSPLSLECTVEGTSNPNLYWYRQAAGRGLQLLFYSVGIGQISSEVPQNLSASRPQDRQFILSSKKLLLSDSGFYLCAWSRSLSSGNTIYFGEGSWLTVV.

This CDR3 is CATSDLGQGMGETQYF. As DNA, the CDR3 is TGTGCCACCAGTGATTTAGGACAGGGGATGGGAGAGACCCAGTACTTC. The chain links TRBV24-1 to TRBJ2-5; 9 bases are shared with TRBD1. Germline values: CDR1 KGHDR, CDR2 SFDVKD. The CDR3 contains 16 residues. After removal of 1 base from V and 4 bases from J, the junction contained 6 bases not matched to a gene.

The chain recombines TRBV7-9 with TRBJ1-1; D ambiguous. This CDR3 region has 15 residues. The V gene's germline CDR1 is SEHNR and CDR2 FQNEAQ (reference sequence). V gave up 1 base and J gave up 2 bases, with 11 bases separating them. The CDR3 sequence is CASSLEGAKNTEAFF. The CDR3 DNA is TGTGCCAGCAGCTTAGAGGGAGCAAAAAACACTGAAGCTTTCTTT. Full variable domain (remainder filled in from reference TRBV7-9 and TRBJ1-1): DTGVSQNPRHKITKRGQNVTFRCDPISEHNRLYWYRQTLGQGPEFLTYFQNEAQLEKSRLLSDRFSAERPKGSFSTLEIQRTEQGDSAMYLCASSLEGAKNTEAFFGQGTRLTVV.